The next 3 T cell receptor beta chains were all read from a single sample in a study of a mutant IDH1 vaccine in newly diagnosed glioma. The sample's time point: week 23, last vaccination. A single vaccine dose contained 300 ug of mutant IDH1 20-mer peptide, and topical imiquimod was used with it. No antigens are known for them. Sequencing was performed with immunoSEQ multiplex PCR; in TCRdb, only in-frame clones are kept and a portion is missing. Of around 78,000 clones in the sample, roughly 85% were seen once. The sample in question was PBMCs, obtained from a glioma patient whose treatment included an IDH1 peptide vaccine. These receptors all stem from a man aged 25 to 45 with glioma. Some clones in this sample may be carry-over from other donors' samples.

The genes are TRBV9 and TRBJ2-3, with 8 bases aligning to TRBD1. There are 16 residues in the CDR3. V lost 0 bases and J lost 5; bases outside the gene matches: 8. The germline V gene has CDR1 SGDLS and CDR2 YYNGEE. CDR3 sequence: CASSVAGQGAVDTQYF. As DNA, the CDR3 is TGTGCCAGCAGCGTAGCGGGCCAGGGGGCCGTAGATACGCAGTATTTT.

The CDR3 nucleotides are TGCGCCAGCACCTACGTCGGGGGGGAAGGCTACACCTTC. Residues: CASTYVGGEGYTF. This rearrangement joins TRBV4-3 to TRBJ1-2; the D gene is possibly TRBD1 (5 bases). The length of the CDR3 is 13 residues. Trimming removed 7 bases at V and 8 bases at J, with 17 bases between. CDR1 and CDR2 (germline): LGHNA, YSLEER.

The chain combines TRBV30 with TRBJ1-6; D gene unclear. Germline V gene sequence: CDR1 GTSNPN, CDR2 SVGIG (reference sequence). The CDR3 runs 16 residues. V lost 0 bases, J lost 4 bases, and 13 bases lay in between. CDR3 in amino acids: CAWSVGPRVYNSPLHF. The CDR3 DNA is TGTGCCTGGAGTGTAGGCCCAAGGGTGTATAATTCACCCCTCCACTTT.